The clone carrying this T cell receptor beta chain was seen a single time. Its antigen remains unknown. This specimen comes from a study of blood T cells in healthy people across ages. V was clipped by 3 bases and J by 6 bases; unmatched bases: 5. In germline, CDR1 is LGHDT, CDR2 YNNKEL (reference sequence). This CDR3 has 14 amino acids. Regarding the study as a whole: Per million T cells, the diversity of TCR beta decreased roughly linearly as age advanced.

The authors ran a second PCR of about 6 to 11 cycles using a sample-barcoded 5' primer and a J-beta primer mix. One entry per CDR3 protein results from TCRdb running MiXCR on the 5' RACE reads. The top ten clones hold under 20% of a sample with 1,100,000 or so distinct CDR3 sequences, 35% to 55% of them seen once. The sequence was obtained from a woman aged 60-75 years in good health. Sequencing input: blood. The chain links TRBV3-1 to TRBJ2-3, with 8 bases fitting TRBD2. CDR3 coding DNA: TGTGCCAGCAGCCATGGCGGGAGGCAGGATACGCAGTATTTT. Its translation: CASSHGGRQDTQYF.